A selection of T cell receptor beta chains follows, all from one sample in a study of blood T cell repertoires in COVID-19. Only in-frame clones appear in the TCRdb table, and some are missing; sequencing was by immunoSEQ multiplex PCR. This sample has over 60,000 clones; 84% occur once, and the top ten carry about 11%. The specimen sequenced was peripheral blood. These receptors were taken from a human donor in a cohort sampled during active COVID-19. The CDR3 runs from the conserved cysteine through the conserved F or W. Fields, in order: clone size, V gene, J gene, D gene, CDR3 DNA, CDR3 protein. The D gene is left open where the match is weak. The size entry is marked missing in some rows and otherwise reads once, few, many or a size class.

-,TRBV19,TRBJ2-7,TRBD2,TGTGCCAGTAGTATCTTGGGACTAGCATCCGAGCAGTACTTC,CASSILGLASEQYF
-,TRBV4-1,TRBJ1-2,-,TGCGCCAGCAGCCAAGATGTGGCAGTCTATGGCTACACCTTC,CASSQDVAVYGYTF
few,TRBV20-1,TRBJ1-2,-,TGCAGTGCGAGGGGGAATGGCTACACCTTC,CSARGNGYTF
-,TRBV2,TRBJ2-2,-,TGTGCCAGCAGTGATTACGGGGGTTCCACCGGGGAGCTGTTTTTT,CASSDYGGSTGELFF
-,TRBV5-1,TRBJ1-3,TRBD1,TGCGCCAGCAGCTTGGGGTCCGCAGGGGGGAACACCATATATTTT,CASSLGSAGGNTIYF
once,TRBV6-5,TRBJ1-5,TRBD1,TGTGCCAGCAGCAGTGGACAGGGCCCCTTTCAGCCCCAGCATTTT,CASSSGQGPFQPQHF
once,TRBV6-2/TRBV6-3,TRBJ2-5,TRBD2,TGTGCCAGCAGTTACTCGATCTCTAGCGGGAGGATGGAGACCCAGTACTTC,CASSYSISSGRMETQYF
few,TRBV11-2,TRBJ1-2,-,TGTGCCAGCAGCAAATCCTCTCAGGGAGGCTACTATGGCTACACCTTC,CASSKSSQGGYYGYTF
-,TRBV27,TRBJ1-3,-,TGTGCCAGCAGGTCCGCCGCTCTAGGTAACACCATATATTTT,CASRSAALGNTIYF
-,TRBV15,TRBJ1-2,-,TGTGCCACCAGCAGAGCTGGGACACTGGGCTACACCTTC,CATSRAGTLGYTF
-,TRBV2,TRBJ2-3,-,TGTGCCAGCAGGAAACAGGGTTTCGGAGATACGCAGTATTTT,CASRKQGFGDTQYF
-,TRBV3-1/TRBV3-2,TRBJ2-5,-,TGTGCCAGCAGCCCGAGAGGTCGGGGTAACAAGGAGACCCAGTACTTC,CASSPRGRGNKETQYF
-,TRBV10-3,TRBJ2-3,-,TGTGCCATCAGACAACAGACCTCCACAGATACGCAGTATTTT,CAIRQQTSTDTQYF
-,TRBV5-1,TRBJ2-7,TRBD1,TGCGCCAGCAGCGTCGGACAGGGGGCGAGGCCCTACGAGCAGTACTTC,CASSVGQGARPYEQYF
-,TRBV25-1,TRBJ2-5,TRBD2,TGTGCCAGCAGTTCGTCTCTCGGGACTAGCGGGGAGGAGACCCAGTACTTC,CASSSSLGTSGEETQYF
once,TRBV5-1,TRBJ2-3,TRBD2,TGCGCCAGCAGCTTCTACCTGACTAGCGGGGCCACAGATACGCAGTATTTT,CASSFYLTSGATDTQYF
few,TRBV30,TRBJ1-1,-,TGTGCCTGGACCAGGGTAATGGACACTGAAGCTTTCTTT,CAWTRVMDTEAFF
-,TRBV6-6,TRBJ1-1,TRBD1,TGTGCCAGCAGTCCCTCGTCATCCGACAGGGCTGCGGGTGAAGCTTTCTTT,CASSPSSSDRAAGEAFF
-,TRBV3-1/TRBV3-2,TRBJ2-4,-,TGTGCCAGCAGCCAAGAACGGACAGTTAAAAACATTCAGTACTTC,CASSQERTVKNIQYF
-,TRBV18,TRBJ1-2,TRBD1,TGTGCCAGCTCATTATATGGACAGGGCGATGGCTACACCTTC,CASSLYGQGDGYTF
-,TRBV2,TRBJ1-6,-,TGTGCCAGCAGTCCGGGCTCCTATAATTCACCCCTCCACTTT,CASSPGSYNSPLHF
-,TRBV24-1,TRBJ2-5,TRBD2,TGTGCCACCAGTGATTCGGGAGGGCAAGAGACCCAGTACTTC,CATSDSGGQETQYF
once,TRBV18,TRBJ1-1,-,TGTGCCAGCTCACGGGCGCAGGGTTACACTGAAGCTTTCTTT,CASSRAQGYTEAFF
-,TRBV19,TRBJ2-3,-,TGTGCCAGTAGTATAGGGGACAAGTTAATTTCAGATACGCAGTATTTT,CASSIGDKLISDTQYF
-,TRBV5-1,TRBJ2-1,-,TGCGCCAGCGGGGAGGACAATGAGCAGTTCTTC,CASGEDNEQFF
-,TRBV7-8,TRBJ2-5,-,TGTGCCAGCGGCTCCGCAGAAGAGACCCAGTACTTC,CASGSAEETQYF
-,TRBV10-2,TRBJ1-2,-,TGCGCCAGCAGTGTTTCCACCCCTAAGAAAGCAGGCCGCTACACCTTC,CASSVSTPKKAGRYTF
-,TRBV12-5,TRBJ1-1,TRBD1,TGTGCTAGTGGTTTGGGACAGGGCGTGAACACTGAAGCTTTCTTT,CASGLGQGVNTEAFF
-,TRBV5-1,TRBJ2-2,-,TGCGCCAGCAGCTTCGCGAACACCGGGGAGCTGTTTTTT,CASSFANTGELFF
-,TRBV9,TRBJ1-4,-,TGTGCCAGCAGCGCCAGAGGACACCAGCTTTCAACTAATGAAAAACTGTTTTTT,CASSARGHQLSTNEKLFF
-,TRBV18,TRBJ2-5,TRBD1,TGTGCCAGCTCACCAGGTTTTGGGACAGAAGAGACCCAGTACTTC,CASSPGFGTEETQYF
few,TRBV2,TRBJ2-1,TRBD1,TGTGCCAGCAGTAGGACAGGGCCCTCCTACAATGAGCAGTTCTTC,CASSRTGPSYNEQFF
-,TRBV24-1,TRBJ1-2,TRBD1,TGTGCCACCAGTGACCCCCGGTCGACAGGGAACTATGGCTACACCTTC,CATSDPRSTGNYGYTF
few,TRBV6-1,TRBJ1-1,TRBD1,TGTGCCAGCAGTGAGGCGGACAGGAGGACTGAAGCTTTCTTT,CASSEADRRTEAFF
few,TRBV6-5,TRBJ2-7,TRBD2,TGTGCCAGCAGCTTCACTAGCGGAGCTGTCTACGAGCAGTACTTC,CASSFTSGAVYEQYF
-,TRBV2,TRBJ2-1,TRBD1,TGTGCCAGCAGTGACCAGGGGGCAGGGTATGAGCAGTTCTTC,CASSDQGAGYEQFF
few,TRBV2,TRBJ2-2,TRBD2,TGTGCCAGCAAGCTAGCGGGAGGGGAGCTGTTTTTT,CASKLAGGELFF
once,TRBV7-9,TRBJ2-7,-,TGTGCCAGCAGCTGGGGGGGGGCACACGAGCAGTACTTC,CASSWGGAHEQYF
-,TRBV5-1,TRBJ2-2,TRBD2,TGCGCCAGCAGCTTGGGTACATTCGGGGGGTCGTCCGGGGAGCTGTTTTTT,CASSLGTFGGSSGELFF
-,TRBV6-4,TRBJ1-1,-,TGTGCCAGCAGCGAACAGCCCATGAACACTGAAGCTTTCTTT,CASSEQPMNTEAFF
-,TRBV11-2,TRBJ1-3,-,TGTGCCAGCAGCCCGCGGACAGCCGGAAACACCATATATTTT,CASSPRTAGNTIYF
-,TRBV7-3,TRBJ2-5,-,TGTGCCAGCAGCTTAAGAAGCCCGGAGACCCAGTACTTC,CASSLRSPETQYF
-,TRBV7-8,TRBJ1-1,-,TGTGCCAGCAGCTTAGGGACACCGAACACTGAAGCTTTCTTT,CASSLGTPNTEAFF
-,TRBV7-8,TRBJ2-7,TRBD1,TGTGCCAGCAGCTTAAGGACAGGGCGAGGCTCCTACGAGCAGTACTTC,CASSLRTGRGSYEQYF
-,TRBV24-1,TRBJ2-5,TRBD1,TGTGCCACCAGTGATCTGGGACAGATGGGGTCGGGGACCCAGTACTTC,CATSDLGQMGSGTQYF
-,TRBV28,TRBJ1-1,-,TGTGCCAGCAGTTATGTAGGGGGGGGCCGGGCTTTCTTT,CASSYVGGGRAFF
-,TRBV5-1,TRBJ1-2,TRBD1,TGCGCCAGCAGCATCGGACAGGGGAACTATGGCTACACCTTC,CASSIGQGNYGYTF
-,TRBV3-1/TRBV3-2,TRBJ2-5,TRBD2,TGTGCCAGCAGCCAAGGGGGGCTAGCGGGACAAGAGACCCAGTACTTC,CASSQGGLAGQETQYF
many,TRBV10-1,TRBJ1-5,-,TGCGCCAGCAGTGACTCCCTAGGGGATCAGCCCCAGCATTTT,CASSDSLGDQPQHF
-,TRBV6-5,TRBJ2-1,TRBD1,TGTGCCAGCAGCCCGGGACAGGGAGTCAATGAGCAGTTCTTC,CASSPGQGVNEQFF
-,TRBV29-1,TRBJ2-7,TRBD1,TGCAGCGTTTGGACAGGGGGCACCTACGAGCAGTACTTC,CSVWTGGTYEQYF
-,TRBV6-1,TRBJ2-5,-,TGTGCCAGCAGTGAAGGAAGGAGGTCGGTAGCGCCCGAAGAGACCCAGTACTTC,CASSEGRRSVAPEETQYF
once,TRBV18,TRBJ2-5,-,TGTGCCAGCTCACCCCGCAGGGACCAAGAGACCCAGTACTTC,CASSPRRDQETQYF